Below, 11 T cell receptor beta chains from the same sample are listed, as sequenced in a study of T cells in Graves' hyperthyroidism and ophthalmopathy. Researchers amplified the TCR beta CDR3 regions from RNA transcripts. The study used the HTBI primer set for a first-round RT-PCR of the TCR CDR3. MiXCR was run by TCRdb on the multiplex PCR reads, yielding one entry per CDR3 protein. The repertoire consists of roughly 580,000 distinct CDR3 sequences, with roughly 46% occurring once and the leading ten covering just over 8%. Sequencing was carried out using peripheral blood or thyroid tissue (not recorded which). These receptors all stem from a woman aged 18-29 years with Graves' hyperthyroidism.

This clonotype was detected only once. The rearrangement links TRBV10-3 to TRBJ2-7, with 10 bases fitting TRBD1. V trimming: 6 bases; J trimming: 2 bases; junction bases outside the gene matches: 10. The CDR3 runs 16 residues. Germline V lookup: CDR1 ENHRY, CDR2 SYGVKD. CDR3: CAIREDRGSRPYEQYF. In DNA form, the CDR3 reads TGTGCCATCAGGGAGGACAGGGGGTCGCGCCCCTACGAGCAGTACTTC.

This clonotype was counted ten times or more. The rearrangement joins TRBV10-3 to TRBJ1-2, with D perhaps matching TRBD1 (5 bases). The CDR3 is made up of 16 amino acids. CDR1 and CDR2 (germline): ENHRY, SYGVKD. V was clipped by 2 bases and J by 0 bases, with 13 bases between them. CDR3 sequence reads: CAISEDNRLANYGYTF. CDR3 nucleotide sequence: TGTGCCATCAGTGAGGACAACAGGTTGGCTAACTATGGCTACACCTTC.

This clonotype was seen many times. The J gene is TRBJ2-7, the V gene TRBV15; D possibly corresponds to TRBD1 (5 bases). The CDR3 spans 14 residues. V was cut by 1 base and J by 3 bases, with 10 bases left in between. Germline assignment: CDR1 LNHNV and CDR2 YYDKDF (reference sequence). CDR3 bases: TGTGCCACCAGCAGAGCTGCAGGGATCTACGAGCAGTACTTC. It yields the protein CATSRAAGIYEQYF.

This clonotype was seen more than once but under ten times. The junction does not match germline at one end; this may be a read error. This sequence joins TRBV7-9 and TRBJ1-4; D not resolved. The CDR3 length is 16 residues. Germline lookup yields CDR1 SEHNR and CDR2 FQNEAQ (reference sequence). The CDR3 DNA is TGCGCCAGCAGCTTTACTCCGGGTTCGGGCGGTGAAAAACTGTTTTTT. Residues: CASSFTPGSGGEKLFF.

This clonotype appeared many times. The rearrangement links TRBV7-8 to TRBJ2-7; D is perhaps TRBD1 (6 bases). Trimming left V 5 bases short and J 0 bases short, with 17 bases between. CDR1 and CDR2 (germline): SGHVS, FQNEAQ. There are 16 residues in the CDR3. CDR3 nucleotide sequence: TGTGCCAGCAGCCAGGGGCGGCCTGTGGTCTCCTACGAGCAGTACTTC. Its protein product is CASSQGRPVVSYEQYF.

This clonotype was seen a handful of times. The rearrangement uses TRBV25-1 and TRBJ1-2, with 8 bases identical to TRBD1. CDR1 is MGHDK and CDR2 is SYGVNS in the germline V gene. This CDR3 has 15 residues. Losses at the gene ends were 11 bases for V and 2 bases for J; bases not matched to a gene: 13. The CDR3 sequence is CAWSNDRGSNYGYTF. DNA of the CDR3: TGTGCCTGGAGTAACGACAGGGGAAGCAACTATGGCTACACCTTC.

This clonotype was seen a few times. The gene calls are TRBV12-3 or TRBV12-4 and TRBJ2-5, with 8 bases fitting TRBD1. The CDR3 has 15 residues. Trimming cost V 5 bases and J 2 bases; bases outside gene matches: 7. CDR3 nucleotides: TGTGCCAGCAGTCGAACAGGGGGATGGCAAGAGACCCAGTACTTC. Protein product: CASSRTGGWQETQYF.

Ten or more counts support this clonotype. The CDR3 sequence: CASSLIQGGTEAFF. CDR3 DNA sequence: TGTGCCAGCAGCTTAATACAGGGTGGCACTGAAGCTTTCTTT. The chain carries TRBV12-3 or TRBV12-4 and TRBJ1-1; weak D call: TRBD1 (6 bases). The germline V and J ends were trimmed by 6 bases and 4 bases, with 15 bases remaining between them. This CDR3 is built from 14 residues.

This chain connects TRBV6-1 to TRBJ1-4, with 7 bases aligning to TRBD1. The V gene end was trimmed by 8 bases and the J gene end by 4 bases; junction bases not matched to a gene: 4. The CDR3 consists of 13 residues. CDR1 MNHNS and CDR2 SASEGT come from the germline V gene. The DNA for the CDR3 is TGTGCCAGCTCTTCAGGGGGTAATGAAAAACTGTTTTTT. Residues: CASSSGGNEKLFF.

This chain links TRBV7-2 with TRBJ1-1; no clear D gene. Germline CDR1 and CDR2: SGHTA and FQGNSA. V lost 1 base and J lost 4, with 10 bases in between. This CDR3 has 14 residues. CDR3 DNA sequence: TGTGCCAGCAGCTTAGGACTGGGGAGCACTGAAGCTTTCTTT. Translating it yields CASSLGLGSTEAFF.

The rearrangement joins TRBV14 to TRBJ2-7; D unclear. V was pared by 0 bases and J by 6 bases, with 9 bases between. The CDR3 loop spans 13 amino acids. Germline loops: CDR1 SGHDN, CDR2 FVKESK. CDR3 loop: CASSQDLLSEQYF. The CDR3 coding sequence is TGTGCCAGCAGCCAAGATCTCCTCTCCGAGCAGTACTTC.